The source of this TCR beta chain is a study of metastatic and nonmetastatic thyroid tumors. Study-wide background: It was across blood and tumor or nodule tissue from malignant and benign thyroid patients that repertoires were compared.

TCRdb redid the clone calls on the PCR reads using MiXCR. The profile shows approximately 38,000 clones, more than 25% of them singletons. Germline CDR1 is SGHRS and CDR2 is YFSETQ. The length of the CDR3 is 15 residues. V lost 1 base and J lost 1; bases outside the gene matches: 3. All patients were treatment-naive before thyroid surgery. This clone was observed at least ten times. The sequencing sample was made of blood. This receptor was identified in a female donor with papillary thyroid cancer or a benign thyroid nodule (not recorded which). Some clones in this sample may be carry-over from other donors' samples. This sequence joins TRBV5-1 and TRBJ1-1; 8 bases agree with TRBD1. The CDR3 sequence is CASSLWGQANTEAFF. The CDR3 DNA sequence: TGCGCCAGCAGCTTGTGGGGACAGGCGAACACTGAAGCTTTCTTT.